The clone carrying this T cell receptor beta chain has a count of ten or more. No antigen is known for it. This specimen belongs to a study of identical twins. The CDR3 extends over 15 amino acids. CDR1 is SGHTA, CDR2 FQGNSA, per germline. V was pared by 5 bases and J by 0 bases, with 12 bases between. General study results and limits: Less excess twin sharing appeared in beta out-of-frame sequences. Within cord blood, abundant beta clonotypes carried fewer insertions, but memory repertoires showed no such trend. Twin pairs' shared out-of-frame alpha sequences were enriched in low generation probability.

Addition of a universal primer site occurred through template switching, and cDNA carried unique molecular identifiers. TCRdb reprocessed the 5' RACE reads with MiXCR, giving one entry per CDR3 protein. The sample contains 700,000 or so distinct CDR3 sequences, 8.5% to 9.5% of which appear only once. The same sample was also used in a study of yellow fever vaccine responses in identical twins.

This clonotype was obtained from a woman younger than 35 in good health. V usage is TRBV7-2 and J usage is TRBJ2-3; D might be TRBD2 (5 bases). The sample was PBMCs. The CDR3 loop is CASSRLRTSTDTQYF. The CDR3 DNA sequence: TGTGCCAGCAGCCGCCTTAGGACTAGCACAGATACGCAGTATTTT.